This TCR beta chain originates from a study of shared clonotypes between healthy human individuals. Germline loops: CDR1 SGHRS, CDR2 YFSETQ. This CDR3 region has 14 residues. Deletions cut 7 bases from V and 0 bases from J, with 12 bases between. Assay: immunoSEQ multiplex PCR; the TCRdb copy retains only in-frame clones and omits some. The sample holds 550,000 to 600,000 clones, just over 75% seen once. The rearrangement links TRBV5-1 to TRBJ2-3; unclear D gene. The sample was PBMCs. This receptor was obtained from a middle-aged woman in good health. Some clones in this sample may be carry-over from other donors' samples. This CDR3 reads CASWSDPSTDTQYF. In DNA form, the CDR3 reads TGCGCCAGCTGGAGCGACCCTAGCACAGATACGCAGTATTTT.